The 32 T cell receptor beta chains in this list originate from one sample, sequenced in a study of shared clonotypes between healthy human individuals. Assay used: immunoSEQ multiplex PCR; TCRdb lists only in-frame clones, some missing. This sample has approximately 600,000 clones; approximately 96% occur once, and the top ten carry around 0.11%. Naive CD8 cells were CD45RO-negative, positively selected for CCR7, excluding terminally differentiated effector memory CD45RA+ cells. The sequenced sample consisted of naive CD8+ T cells sorted from blood. Receptor source: a woman in her 30s in good health.

This chain uses TRBV5-1 with TRBJ2-7; unclear D gene. The CDR3 covers 12 residues. In germline, CDR1 is SGHRS, CDR2 YFSETQ. Trimming left V 0 bases short and J 6 bases short, with 7 bases between. The CDR3 nucleotides read TGCGCCAGCAGCTTGGATCTAGGCGAGCAGTACTTC. Translated, it gives CASSLDLGEQYF.

The chain has TRBV28 and TRBJ2-5; D is undetermined. The CDR3 loop spans 14 amino acids. The germline gives CDR1 MDHEN, CDR2 SYDVKM. The V end was cut by 2 bases, the J end by 0 bases, with 7 bases between. CDR3 sequence (DNA): TGTGCCAGCAGTTTAAGAGACTACCAAGAGACCCAGTACTTC. Protein: CASSLRDYQETQYF. The full variable domain, with the rest looked up from reference TRBV28 and TRBJ2-5, is DVKVTQSSRYLVKRTGEKVFLECVQDMDHENMFWYRQDPGLGLRLIYFSYDVKMKEKGDIPEGYSVSREKKERFSLILESASTNQTSMYLCASSLRDYQETQYFGPGTRLLVL.

The chain has TRBV7-9 and TRBJ2-1, with D possibly TRBD1 on 5 matching bases. The CDR3 contains 10 residues. CDR1 is SEHNR and CDR2 is FQNEAQ in the germline V gene (reference sequence). V dropped 6 bases and J dropped 10 bases, with 7 bases sitting between them. CDR3 loop: CASRRQEQFF. CDR3 bases: TGTGCCAGCAGGCGACAGGAGCAGTTCTTC. Full variable domain (outside the CDR3, taken from reference TRBV7-9 and TRBJ2-1): DTGVSQNPRHKITKRGQNVTFRCDPISEHNRLYWYRQTLGQGPEFLTYFQNEAQLEKSRLLSDRFSAERPKGSFSTLEIQRTEQGDSAMYLCASRRQEQFFGPGTRLTVL.

This sequence joins TRBV2 and TRBJ2-7; 9 bases are a match to TRBD2. Germline V CDR1 and CDR2: SNHLY, FYNNEI. CDR3 length equals 15 residues. V was clipped by 5 bases and J by 5 bases; unmatched bases: 10. Here the CDR3 reads CASSLSGLATHEQYF. In DNA form, the CDR3 reads TGTGCCAGCAGTCTATCGGGACTAGCTACCCACGAGCAGTACTTC.

The chain joins TRBV6-5 to TRBJ1-2; D not resolved. From germline, CDR1 is MNHEY and CDR2 SVGAGI. The V and J ends lost 0 bases and 8 bases respectively, with 16 bases between them. The CDR3 has 15 residues. For the CDR3, the DNA is TGTGCCAGCAGTTACTCGGAGGGAGAGAACTCCGGCTACACCTTC. This encodes CASSYSEGENSGYTF.

The chain links TRBV28 to TRBJ2-5; D perhaps matches TRBD1 (6 bases). With 6 bases removed from V and 0 bases from J, the gap between germline ends came to 14 bases. CDR1 and CDR2 (germline): MDHEN, SYDVKM. The CDR3 consists of 15 residues. This CDR3 reads CASRLVGHHQETQYF. In DNA form, the CDR3 reads TGTGCCAGCAGGCTAGTGGGACACCACCAAGAGACCCAGTACTTC.

This chain uses TRBV19 with TRBJ2-5, with a tentative D call TRBD2 (6 bases). The assigned J gene may be wrong: the sequence end matches TRBJ2-7 better. This CDR3 contains 13 residues. CDR1 and CDR2 (germline): LNHDA, SQIVND (reference sequence). Here the CDR3 reads CASSIVGGNEQYF. CDR3 nucleotide sequence: TGTGCCAGTAGTATAGTGGGAGGAAACGAGCAGTACTTC.

The V call is TRBV7-9, the J call TRBJ2-7; D gene uncertain. The CDR3 is 14 amino acids. V gave up 5 bases and J gave up 3 bases, with 14 bases separating them. Germline-derived CDR1 and CDR2 are SEHNR and FQNEAQ (reference sequence). The CDR3, as DNA: TGTGCCAGCAGCCCGACGGACGGATACTACGAGCAGTACTTC. This sequence encodes CASSPTDGYYEQYF.

The chain is built from TRBV19 and TRBJ1-6; the D gene is possibly TRBD1 (5 bases). From germline, CDR1 is LNHDA and CDR2 SQIVND (reference sequence). V was cut by 5 bases and J by 8 bases, with 13 bases left in between. This CDR3 comprises 14 residues. The chain's CDR3 is CASSSQGWHSPLHF. The CDR3 nucleotides are TGTGCCAGTAGTTCCCAGGGTTGGCATTCACCCCTCCACTTT.

The chain carries TRBV6-1 and TRBJ2-7, with TRBD2 matching 8 bases. CDR3 length: 15 residues. V was pared by 1 base and J by 2 bases, with 4 bases of the junction left unmatched. Germline V gene lookup returns CDR1 MNHNS and CDR2 SASEGT. CDR3 sequence: CASSEVAGGPYEQYF. CDR3 coding DNA: TGTGCCAGCAGTGAAGTGGCGGGAGGCCCCTACGAGCAGTACTTC.

The V and J genes are TRBV5-8 and TRBJ2-1, with TRBD2 matching 13 bases. From germline, CDR1 is SGHTS and CDR2 YDEGEE. The CDR3 runs 16 residues. J lost 7 bases, V lost 4 bases, and 8 bases had no gene match. The CDR3 protein is CASSPSGTSGKNEQFF. In nucleotides, the CDR3 is TGTGCCAGCAGCCCCTCCGGGACTAGCGGGAAGAATGAGCAGTTCTTC.

The chain combines TRBV4-1 with TRBJ2-2; TRBD1 agrees at 11 bases. Germline CDR1 reads MGHRA; CDR2 reads YSYEKL. The trim removed 2 bases at V and 4 bases at J, leaving 6 bases unmatched. CDR3 length: 17 amino acids. The CDR3 protein is CASSQRTGGVVTGELFF. The CDR3 DNA sequence: TGCGCCAGCAGCCAAAGGACAGGGGGCGTAGTCACCGGGGAGCTGTTTTTT.

This chain joins TRBV11-3 and TRBJ2-1; 7 nucleotides align to TRBD2. CDR1 and CDR2 (germline): SGHNT, YENEEA. The CDR3 spans 11 residues. The V gene end was trimmed by 9 bases and the J gene end by 5 bases; junction bases not matched to a gene: 1. CDR3 in amino acids: CARTSDNEQFF. The CDR3 DNA reads as TGTGCCAGAACTAGCGACAATGAGCAGTTCTTC. The full variable domain, in which reference TRBV11-3 and TRBJ2-1 provide the parts outside the CDR3, is EAGVVQSPRYKIIEKKQPVAFWCNPISGHNTLYWYLQNLGQGPELLIRYENEEAVDDSQLPKDRFSAERLKGVDSTLKIQPAELGDSAVYLCARTSDNEQFFGPGTRLTVL.

This chain links TRBV28 with TRBJ2-6, with 11 bases matching TRBD2. The V gene end was trimmed by 3 bases and the J gene end by 3 bases; junction bases not matched to a gene: 10. This CDR3 has 19 amino acids. The germline V gene encodes CDR1 MDHEN and CDR2 SYDVKM. The CDR3 region is CASSLTVAGGPGGANVLTF. In DNA, the CDR3 is TGTGCCAGCAGTTTGACGGTAGCGGGAGGGCCTGGTGGGGCCAACGTCCTGACTTTC.

The V and J genes are TRBV6-5 and TRBJ1-2; the D gene is possibly TRBD1 (6 bases). V was pared by 0 bases and J by 2 bases, with 10 bases between. The CDR3 spans 15 residues. In germline, CDR1 is MNHEY, CDR2 SVGAGI. The CDR3 spells CASSYSGAGNYGYTF. CDR3 nucleotides: TGTGCCAGCAGTTACTCGGGGGCAGGAAACTATGGCTACACCTTC.

The chain uses TRBV11-2 and TRBJ2-5, with TRBD1 identical over 8 bases. The CDR3 has 19 amino acids. Germline V gene lookup returns CDR1 SGHAT and CDR2 FQNNGV. V shed 5 bases and J 10 bases; nucleotides not matched to a gene: 27. CDR3 residues: CASSKELLETASRDRSQYF. The CDR3 DNA sequence: TGTGCCAGCAGCAAAGAGCTCTTAGAGACCGCATCACGGGACAGGAGCCAGTACTTC.

This clone was seen only once. This sequence joins TRBV7-6 and TRBJ2-6; D remains ambiguous. The CDR3 is 14 residues long. Per the germline V gene, CDR1 is SGHVS and CDR2 is FNYEAQ. With 6 bases removed from V and 3 bases from J, the gap between germline ends came to 9 bases. CDR3 sequence reads: CASSHTDGANVLTF. CDR3 in DNA: TGTGCCAGCAGTCATACAGATGGGGCCAACGTCCTGACTTTC.

The chain is built from TRBV5-4 and TRBJ1-3; 7 positions match TRBD1. Losses at the gene ends were 4 bases for V and 4 bases for J; bases not matched to a gene: 2. The CDR3 loop spans 13 amino acids. CDR1 is SGHNT and CDR2 is YYREEE in the germline V gene (reference sequence). CDR3 sequence: CASSQGQGNTIYF. CDR3 nucleotides: TGTGCCAGCAGCCAGGGACAGGGAAACACCATATATTTT. The variable domain in full, completed from reference TRBV5-4 and TRBJ1-3, reads ETGVTQSPTHLIKTRGQQVTLRCSSQSGHNTVSWYQQALGQGPQFIFQYYREEENGRGNFPPRFSGLQFPNYSSELNVNALELDDSALYLCASSQGQGNTIYFGEGSWLTVV.

This rearrangement joins TRBV11-2 to TRBJ2-7, with 8 bases lining up with TRBD1. CDR3 length equals 17 residues. Germline CDR1 SGHAT, CDR2 FQNNGV. V shed 4 bases and J 1 base; nucleotides not matched to a gene: 12. CDR3 bases: TGTGCCAGCAGCTCCGGCTCCGGGACAGGTTTTTCCTACGAGCAGTACTTC. It translates to CASSSGSGTGFSYEQYF.

The gene calls are TRBV27 and TRBJ2-7, with D perhaps given as TRBD1 or TRBD2 (5 bases each). This CDR3 has 17 residues. V was clipped by 6 bases and J by 2 bases, with 23 bases between them. From germline, CDR1 is MNHEY and CDR2 SMNVEV (reference sequence). CDR3 in amino acids: CASSLQSTTMGAYEQYF. The CDR3 DNA follows: TGTGCCAGCAGCTTACAATCGACCACAATGGGGGCCTACGAGCAGTACTTC.

The chain links TRBV27 to TRBJ1-2, with 9 bases fitting TRBD1. This CDR3 is built from 13 residues. CDR1 is MNHEY and CDR2 is SMNVEV in the germline V gene (reference sequence). J lost 8 bases, V lost 5 bases, and 6 bases had no gene match. The CDR3: CASSHTGGGGYTF. In DNA form, the CDR3 reads TGTGCCAGCAGTCACACAGGGGGCGGGGGCTACACCTTC.

This chain connects TRBV2 to TRBJ2-1, with 14 bases identical to TRBD2. The CDR3 sequence is 17 residues long. Germline-derived CDR1 and CDR2 are SNHLY and FYNNEI. V was pared by 9 bases and J by 1 base, with 8 bases of the junction left unmatched. CDR3 sequence reads: CARSGLAGEESYNEQFF. As DNA, the CDR3 is TGTGCCAGGTCGGGACTAGCGGGAGAAGAGTCCTACAATGAGCAGTTCTTC.

This clone occurred once. V is TRBV29-1 and J is TRBJ2-7, with D tentatively TRBD2 (5 bases). This CDR3 spans 13 amino acids. The germline V gene encodes CDR1 SQVTM and CDR2 ANQGSEA. V lost 6 bases, J lost 0 bases, and 12 bases lay in between. The CDR3 region has the DNA TGCAGCGTCCGGGGTTTCGGCTCCTACGAGCAGTACTTC. Protein product: CSVRGFGSYEQYF.

V gene TRBV2 combines with J gene TRBJ2-7, with 7 bases identical to TRBD2. V lost 1 base and J lost 5; bases outside the gene matches: 8. Germline CDR1 reads SNHLY; CDR2 reads FYNNEI. This CDR3 is built from 15 residues. The CDR3 here is CASSEGASGRDEQYF. In nucleotides, the CDR3 is TGTGCCAGCAGTGAAGGGGCTAGCGGACGGGACGAGCAGTACTTC.

The chain links TRBV4-1 to TRBJ2-7; D is possibly TRBD1 (5 bases). Trimming left V 6 bases short and J 3 bases short, with 12 bases between. This CDR3 region has 13 residues. Looked up from germline, CDR1 is MGHRA and CDR2 is YSYEKL. CDR3: CASSPGSNYEQYF. CDR3 DNA: TGCGCCAGCAGTCCAGGGTCAAACTACGAGCAGTACTTC.

The CDR3 here is CATSPGTGVQEQYF. Here the CDR3 DNA reads TGTGCCACATCTCCCGGGACAGGGGTGCAGGAACAGTACTTC. V is TRBV27 and J is TRBJ2-7; TRBD1 matches 10 bases. The CDR3 runs 14 residues. The germline V gene has CDR1 MNHEY and CDR2 SMNVEV (reference sequence). Trimming removed 10 bases from V and 10 bases from J; junction bases left unmatched: 16.

This clone was picked up one time. J is TRBJ1-2 and V is TRBV27; a weak D match, TRBD1 (6 bases). The CDR3 is 14 amino acids. Germline CDR1 and CDR2: MNHEY and SMNVEV (reference sequence). Trimming took 5 bases from V and 0 from J, leaving 10 bases between them. The CDR3 protein is CASSVGGTNYGYTF. CDR3 bases: TGTGCCAGCAGTGTAGGGGGGACTAACTATGGCTACACCTTC.

The rearrangement joins TRBV2 to TRBJ1-5; 7 bases agree with TRBD1. Unmatched junction bases numbered 4, after V lost 7 bases and J lost 4 bases. The germline CDR1 and CDR2 sequences are SNHLY and FYNNEI. The CDR3 sequence is 13 residues long. The CDR3 DNA follows: TGTGCCAGCACCGGGACAGAAAATCAGCCCCAGCATTTT. This sequence encodes CASTGTENQPQHF.

The CDR3 loop is CASSLFGGSGNEQFF. Written as DNA, the CDR3 is TGTGCCAGCAGTCTCTTTGGCGGGAGTGGCAATGAGCAGTTCTTC. The chain recombines TRBV28 with TRBJ2-1, with 7 bases lining up with TRBD2. There are 15 residues in the CDR3. Germline V gene lookup returns CDR1 MDHEN and CDR2 SYDVKM. The V gene end was trimmed by 5 bases and the J gene end by 6 bases; junction bases not matched to a gene: 10.

The chain is built from TRBV7-8 and TRBJ2-7; weak D call: TRBD1 (5 bases). The germline V gene has CDR1 SGHVS and CDR2 FQNEAQ. The ends were cut back, 5 bases at V and 5 bases at J, with 10 bases in the middle. This CDR3 is 12 amino acids long. CDR3 protein: CASSLRADEQYF. CDR3 in DNA: TGTGCCAGCAGCCTCAGGGCCGACGAGCAGTACTTC.

In this sample, this clone turned up once. The CDR3 DNA follows: TGTGCCAGCAGCCATAATGCAGGGGACTATGGCTACACCTTC. It is translated as CASSHNAGDYGYTF. The rearrangement uses TRBV27 and TRBJ1-2, with D possibly being TRBD1 (6 bases). The CDR3 contains 14 residues. CDR1 and CDR2 from the germline V gene are MNHEY and SMNVEV (reference sequence). V lost 6 bases and J 3 bases, leaving 14 bases between the germline ends.

This chain connects TRBV2 to TRBJ1-1; 10 bases match TRBD1. The germline V gene has CDR1 SNHLY and CDR2 FYNNEI. The trim removed 7 bases at V and 4 bases at J, leaving 3 bases unmatched. The CDR3 is 13 residues long. This CDR3 is CASTGQGITEAFF. The DNA of the CDR3 is TGTGCCAGCACGGGACAGGGGATCACTGAAGCTTTCTTT. The variable domain in full, completed from reference TRBV2 and TRBJ1-1, reads EPEVTQTPSHQVTQMGQEVILRCVPISNHLYFYWYRQILGQKVEFLVSFYNNEISEKSEIFDDQFSVERPDGSNFTLKIRSTKLEDSAMYFCASTGQGITEAFFGQGTRLTVV.